The clone carrying this T cell receptor (beta chain) was seen a few times. Its antigen is not identified. Through a sample-barcoded 5' primer and a J-beta primer mix, a second PCR was run for roughly 7 to 11 cycles. Every sample gave at least 2.5 million paired-end reads containing CDR3. TCRdb redid the calling of the 5' RACE reads with MiXCR, one entry per CDR3 protein. The sample has about 1.6 million distinct CDR3 sequences; approximately 32% are singletons. The V and J ends lost 3 bases and 4 bases respectively, with 13 bases between them. The CDR3 runs 15 residues. Germline CDR1 is SGHDN and CDR2 is FVKESK. The sample comes from a study of blood T cells in healthy people across ages. Study findings and constraints: Naive and antigen-experienced cells could not be conclusively compared, given unsorted PBMCs.

Material for sequencing was blood. The chain has TRBV14 and TRBJ2-1; weak D call: TRBD1 (6 bases). This TCR was sampled from a woman aged 25 to 45 in good health. Here the CDR3 reads CASSHQGQIYNEQFF. The DNA for the CDR3 is TGTGCCAGCAGCCATCAGGGGCAAATTTACAATGAGCAGTTCTTC.